What follows are 26 T cell receptor beta chains derived from one specimen sequenced in a study of T cell responses to AZD1222 COVID-19 vaccine. The data were produced by immunoSEQ multiplex PCR, yet TCRdb's version contains in-frame clones alone and is incomplete. The table includes around 97,000 clones, about 90% detected once. The sequenced sample was peripheral blood, obtained on day 0 of AZD1222 vaccination. These receptors were obtained from an adult in good health.

V gene TRBV3-1 (or the pseudogene TRBV3-2) combines with J gene TRBJ1-2, with TRBD1 identical over 7 bases. Germline V gene sequence: CDR1 LGHDT, CDR2 YNNKEL (reference sequence). V dropped 4 bases and J dropped 4; count of bases not matched to a gene: 3. The CDR3 length is 13 residues. The CDR3 nucleotides read TGTGCCAGCAGCCGTGGACAGGTCTATGGCTACACCTTC. It is translated as CASSRGQVYGYTF.

The chain recombines TRBV10-3 with TRBJ2-2; 8 bases are shared with TRBD2. This CDR3 has 13 amino acids. V was pared by 10 bases and J by 6 bases, with 7 bases of the junction left unmatched. Germline CDR1 reads ENHRY; CDR2 reads SYGVKD. The CDR3 sequence is CANSPGGSGELFF. In DNA, the CDR3 is TGTGCCAACTCGCCGGGAGGGTCCGGGGAGCTGTTTTTT.

Remarks on this clone: This sample includes further DNA sequences coding for the same CDR3. The genes are TRBV5-6 and TRBJ1-1; no firm D call. This CDR3 has 12 residues. CDR1 and CDR2 from the germline V gene are SGHDT and YYEEEE. Trimming pared 0 bases from V and 11 bases from J, leaving 11 bases between. CDR3 nucleotide sequence: TGTGCCAGCAGCTTGGCCACCGGGGAGGCTTTCTTT. Its protein product is CASSLATGEAFF. The whole variable domain, remainder taken from reference TRBV5-6 and TRBJ1-1, is DAGVTQSPTHLIKTRGQQVTLRCSPKSGHDTVSWYQQALGQGPQFIFQYYEEEERQRGNFPDRFSGHQFPNYSSELNVNALLLGDSALYLCASSLATGEAFFGQGTRLTVV.

This sequence joins TRBV7-9 and TRBJ1-2, with TRBD1 matching over 11 bases. The CDR3 loop spans 15 amino acids. The junction had 9 bases not matched to a gene; V was cut back by 5 bases and J by 7 bases. Germline CDR1 is SEHNR and CDR2 is FQNEAQ (reference sequence). The DNA of the CDR3 is TGTGCCAGCAGCCAAGGACAGGGGGCGAGCTTTGGCTACACCTTC. Translation gives CASSQGQGASFGYTF.

The chain carries TRBV6-2 or TRBV6-3 and TRBJ1-2; 8 bases line up with TRBD1. The CDR3 has 16 amino acids. Looked up from germline, CDR1 is MNHEY and CDR2 is SVGEGT. After removal of 5 bases from V and 4 bases from J, the junction contained 12 bases not matched to a gene. In nucleotides, the CDR3 is TGTGCCAGCAGTCAGACCCGACAGGGGACCTCCTATGGCTACACCTTC. Encoded protein: CASSQTRQGTSYGYTF.

The chain has TRBV6-5 and TRBJ1-1; D not resolved. The V end lost 6 bases, the J end lost 0 bases, and 11 bases lay between the germline ends. Germline V gene sequence: CDR1 MNHEY, CDR2 SVGAGI. This CDR3 has 14 amino acids. The CDR3 DNA reads TGTGCCAGCAGATCAGGAGGGATGAACACTGAAGCTTTCTTT. This encodes CASRSGGMNTEAFF.

The chain has TRBV9 and TRBJ1-1; the D gene is possibly TRBD1 (5 bases). The germline V gene has CDR1 SGDLS and CDR2 YYNGEE. The V gene lost 1 base and the J gene lost 4 bases, with 11 bases spanning the gap. The CDR3 loop spans 14 amino acids. CDR3 bases: TGTGCCAGCAGCGTAAGGTCAGGGACCACTGAAGCTTTCTTT. Translating it yields CASSVRSGTTEAFF.

This chain links TRBV7-2 with TRBJ2-3; 9 bases fit TRBD2. CDR3 length equals 15 residues. Germline V CDR1 and CDR2: SGHTA, FQGNSA. V lost 5 bases, J lost 1 base, and 4 bases stayed unmatched. The CDR3 DNA reads as TGTGCCAGCAGCCCGAGGACTAGCGGCACAGATACGCAGTATTTT. Its translation: CASSPRTSGTDTQYF.

This clone was detected only once. V and J are TRBV10-3 and TRBJ2-3; the match to TRBD2 covers 8 bases. V lost 11 bases to trimming and J lost 6 bases; unmatched junction nucleotides: 10. The CDR3 is 13 residues long. In germline, CDR1 is ENHRY, CDR2 SYGVKD. The CDR3 reads CAGPGLDFDTQYF. DNA for the CDR3: TGTGCCGGACCGGGACTAGATTTTGATACGCAGTATTTT.

This sequence joins TRBV7-3 and TRBJ2-3, with a tentative D call TRBD2 (5 bases). The CDR3 runs 14 residues. V was shortened by 5 bases and J by 1 base, with 10 bases between the two germline ends. Germline values: CDR1 SGHTA, CDR2 FQGTGA. The CDR3 sequence is CASSPGRGTDTQYF. CDR3 in DNA: TGTGCCAGCAGCCCCGGGCGGGGCACAGATACGCAGTATTTT.

This clone has a single count. The V gene is TRBV2, the J gene TRBJ1-1, with 8 positions matching TRBD1. This CDR3 region has 16 residues. J was trimmed by 0 bases and V by 2 bases; bases with no gene match: 5. Germline loops: CDR1 SNHLY, CDR2 FYNNEI. The CDR3 DNA is TGTGCCAGCAGTGAATTTGGGACAGGATTGAACACTGAAGCTTTCTTT. Translating gives CASSEFGTGLNTEAFF.

The chain joins TRBV19 to TRBJ1-5; maybe TRBD1 (5 bases). CDR1 LNHDA and CDR2 SQIVND come from the germline V gene (reference sequence). CDR3 length: 15 residues. Trimming removed 6 bases from V and 0 bases from J, with 12 bases in between. This CDR3 is CASRLRQTSNQPQHF. The CDR3 nucleotides are TGTGCCAGTAGGCTACGACAGACTAGCAATCAGCCCCAGCATTTT.

Details on this clone: The junction departs from the called germline gene at one end, perhaps through a read error. The chain is built from TRBV2 and TRBJ1-2; D is unresolved. Germline CDR1 reads SNHLY; CDR2 reads FYNNEI. CDR3 length: 14 residues. The CDR3 reads CASSVGRSYYSYTF. In DNA form, the CDR3 reads TGTGCCAGCAGTGTTGGGAGAAGTTACTATAGCTACACCTTC.

This chain uses TRBV5-6 with TRBJ2-6; TRBD1 matches at 7 bases. There are 16 residues in the CDR3. Germline-derived CDR1 and CDR2 are SGHDT and YYEEEE. The trim removed 5 bases at V and 2 bases at J, leaving 7 bases unmatched. This CDR3 reads CASSQYGTAGANVLTF. The CDR3 nucleotides are TGTGCCAGCAGTCAATACGGGACAGCTGGGGCCAACGTCCTGACTTTC.

The genes are TRBV19 and TRBJ1-1; TRBD1 might be the D (6 bases). The germline CDR1 and CDR2 sequences are LNHDA and SQIVND (reference sequence). This CDR3 is 15 amino acids long. Trimming took 1 base from V and 2 from J, leaving 11 bases between them. CDR3 nucleotide sequence: TGTGCCAGTAGTATAGGGGGGACACCTAACACTGAAGCTTTCTTT. Protein sequence: CASSIGGTPNTEAFF. Combining the CDR3 with reference TRBV19 and TRBJ1-1 gives the whole variable domain DGGITQSPKYLFRKEGQNVTLSCEQNLNHDAMYWYRQDPGQGLRLIYYSQIVNDFQKGDIAEGYSVSREKKESFPLTVTSAQKNPTAFYLCASSIGGTPNTEAFFGQGTRLTVV.

The chain recombines TRBV10-2 with TRBJ2-5; the D gene is possibly TRBD1 (6 bases). Trimming took 8 bases from V and 6 from J, leaving 16 bases between them. The germline V gene has CDR1 WSHSY and CDR2 SAAADI. This CDR3 comprises 13 residues. CDR3 nucleotide sequence: TGCGCCAGCGGAAGTGGACAGCGCCAGACCCAGTACTTC. The encoded protein is CASGSGQRQTQYF.

CDR3 DNA sequence: TGTGCCAGCAGCTTGGTGGGGGGGCCAGATACGCAGTATTTT. Translating it yields CASSLVGGPDTQYF. The rearrangement links TRBV5-4 to TRBJ2-3; D might be TRBD2 (7 bases). Germline loops: CDR1 SGHNT, CDR2 YYREEE (reference sequence). This CDR3 is 14 amino acids long. V lost 0 bases, J lost 4 bases, and 9 bases lay in between.

V is TRBV4-3 and J is TRBJ1-6; D gene uncertain. The germline V gene has CDR1 LGHNA and CDR2 YSLEER. The CDR3 is 16 amino acids. V was trimmed by 1 base and J by 2 bases, leaving 9 bases between them. CDR3 coding DNA: TGCGCCAGCAGCCAAGTATCGGGAACCTATAATTCACCCCTCCACTTT. Translating gives CASSQVSGTYNSPLHF.

This chain links TRBV2 with TRBJ1-5; tentatively, D is TRBD1 (5 bases). Germline V CDR1 and CDR2: SNHLY, FYNNEI. This CDR3 contains 15 residues. Between the trimmed V and J ends, which lost 6 bases and 4 bases, there was a span of 16 bases. This chain's CDR3 is CASRMAGQTNQPQHF. CDR3 coding DNA: TGTGCCAGCAGGATGGCGGGGCAGACTAATCAGCCCCAGCATTTT.

The V call is TRBV18, the J call TRBJ1-2; TRBD1 might be the D (6 bases). V was clipped by 4 bases and J by 5 bases, with 17 bases between them. Per germline, CDR1 KGHSH and CDR2 LQKENI. The CDR3 runs to 15 residues. The CDR3 DNA reads TGTGCCAGCTCACTGACGCTTGGACAGAATTATGGCTACACCTTC. It translates to CASSLTLGQNYGYTF.

V is TRBV19 and J is TRBJ1-1; a possible D gene is TRBD1 (5 bases). V was clipped by 4 bases and J by 10 bases, with 25 bases between them. Germline CDR1 and CDR2: LNHDA and SQIVND (reference sequence). The CDR3 is made up of 16 amino acids. The CDR3 DNA reads TGTGCCAGTAGTACCCAGGGTCTCGGGGTTAAAGTAGGAGCTTTCTTT. Its protein product is CASSTQGLGVKVGAFF.

This chain joins TRBV29-1 and TRBJ2-2; no clear D gene. V shed 4 bases and J shed 4 bases, with 10 bases lying between them. This CDR3 spans 13 amino acids. Germline CDR1 is SQVTM and CDR2 is ANQGSEA. The CDR3 DNA reads as TGCAGCGTTGTAGGTAGGGCCACCGGGGAGCTGTTTTTT. This codes for CSVVGRATGELFF.

The V and J genes are TRBV6-4 and TRBJ2-1, with D perhaps matching TRBD1 (7 bases). CDR1 is MRHNA and CDR2 is SNTAGT in the germline V gene. The CDR3 spans 13 residues. V lost 6 bases to trimming and J lost 7 bases, with 13 bases between them. The CDR3 region is CASSRGANNEQFF. Here the CDR3 DNA reads TGTGCCAGCAGCAGGGGGGCTAATAATGAGCAGTTCTTC.

The chain uses TRBV10-3 and TRBJ1-1; D may be TRBD1 (5 bases). CDR1 and CDR2 from the germline V gene are ENHRY and SYGVKD. The CDR3 runs 17 residues. Trimming shortened V by 5 bases and J by 7 bases, and 26 bases separated the two germline ends. The CDR3 is CAISTHGDGGSKSEAFF. The CDR3, as DNA: TGTGCCATCAGTACCCACGGGGACGGAGGGTCGAAGAGTGAAGCTTTCTTT.

The chain joins TRBV6-2 or TRBV6-3 to TRBJ2-1; the match to TRBD2 covers 14 bases. The CDR3 is 17 amino acids. Germline trimming cut 6 bases from V and 9 bases from J; bases unmatched to any gene: 13. From germline, CDR1 is MNHEY and CDR2 SVGEGT. CDR3 in amino acids: CASSPRLAGGLLGEQFF. DNA for the CDR3: TGTGCCAGCAGCCCCAGACTAGCGGGGGGGCTATTGGGTGAGCAGTTCTTC.

The chain couples TRBV6-2 or TRBV6-3 to TRBJ2-7, with 7 bases identical to TRBD1. Germline V CDR1 and CDR2: MNHEY, SVGEGT. J was trimmed by 4 bases and V by 4 bases; bases with no gene match: 10. The CDR3 is 15 residues long. The CDR3, as DNA: TGTGCCAGCAGTTGGCTCGACAGGGCGGAATACGAGCAGTACTTC. As protein: CASSWLDRAEYEQYF.